The next 10 T cell receptor beta chains were all read from a single sample in a study of CXCR3-negative and CXCR3-positive naive CD8 T cells (dated by TCRdb to the late 2010s). TCRdb lists the instrument as NextSeq 550. The Human TCR Profiling Kit (MiLaboratory) was used to make UMI-labeled 5' RACE TRB cDNA libraries. TCRdb reanalyzed the reads, keeping one entry per CDR3 protein sequence and omitting DNA. This sample's table contains around 26,000 distinct CDR3 sequences. The top ten hold approximately 2.6% of the sample. Sequenced input: naive CXCR3- CD8+ T cells from blood. Reading the label with the study, this specimen's cell subset or site is: CD45RO-CCR7+CD27+CD95- naive CD8+ T cells lacking CXCR3 (TNR3-). These TCRs come from a human donor in good health. Some clones in this sample may be carry-over from other donors' samples.

The V gene is TRBV7-3, the J gene TRBJ2-3; TCRdb calls TRBD1, which cannot be checked without DNA. The CDR3 covers 15 residues. Looked up from germline, CDR1 is SGHTA and CDR2 is FQGTGA. This CDR3 is CASSPRGFSTDTQYF.

V and J are TRBV19 and TRBJ1-1. The CDR3 has 11 residues. Germline assignment: CDR1 LNHDA and CDR2 SQIVND (reference sequence). Here the CDR3 reads CASSIGTEAFF.

V and J are TRBV28 and TRBJ2-2; TCRdb selects TRBD1, and the lack of DNA leaves this call unchecked. Germline CDR1 is MDHEN and CDR2 is SYDVKM. The CDR3 covers 11 residues. The CDR3 spells CASEGAGELFF.

The rearrangement joins TRBV10-3 to TRBJ1-2; the D gene TCRdb calls, TRBD1, cannot be checked with no DNA. The CDR3 runs 12 residues. Germline V lookup: CDR1 ENHRY, CDR2 SYGVKD. CDR3 region: CAITGGQNGYTF.

The rearrangement joins TRBV4-3 to TRBJ2-5; the TRBD2 assignment by TCRdb is unverifiable without DNA. This CDR3 comprises 16 residues. Germline CDR1 reads LGHNA; CDR2 reads YSLEER. The CDR3 sequence is CASSPSLLAGEETQYF.

In terms of frequency, this clonotype is medium-sized (0.01 to 0.1%). The rearrangement uses TRBV7-3 and TRBJ2-1; TCRdb's assignment of TRBD1 cannot be checked, as there is no DNA. CDR1 is SGHTA and CDR2 is FQGTGA in the germline V gene. The CDR3 loop spans 16 amino acids. This chain's CDR3 is CASSLTGRGLDNEQFF. Full variable domain (rest looked up from reference TRBV7-3 and TRBJ2-1): GAGVSQTPSNKVTEKGKYVELRCDPISGHTALYWYRQSLGQGPEFLIYFQGTGAADDSGLPNDRFFAVRPEGSVSTLKIQRTERGDSAVYLCASSLTGRGLDNEQFFGPGTRLTVL.

The chain is built from TRBV28 and TRBJ1-1. The CDR3 runs 13 residues. CDR1 and CDR2 (germline): MDHEN, SYDVKM. This CDR3 is CASTNGSFVEAFF.

The chain recombines TRBV12-3 or TRBV12-4 with TRBJ1-5. The CDR3 length is 14 residues. The CDR3 loop reads CASSLRHVNQPQHF.

The V gene is TRBV6-5, the J gene TRBJ2-2; the D call from TCRdb, TRBD2, cannot be confirmed without DNA. The CDR3 is made up of 16 amino acids. From germline, CDR1 is MNHEY and CDR2 SVGAGI. The CDR3 region is CASSYTLAANTGELFF.

The chain joins TRBV3-1 to TRBJ2-5; TCRdb reports TRBD1, a call that lacks DNA to check it against. This CDR3 is built from 17 residues. Per germline, CDR1 LGHDT and CDR2 YNNKEL (reference sequence). CDR3 sequence reads: CASSQAGIQGFQETQYF.